Described below is a single T cell receptor beta chain sequence and its context. The data originate from a study of technical replicates of blood from several donors. Germline CDR1 is LGHNT and CDR2 is FRNRAP. V was cut by 4 bases and J by 12 bases, with 22 bases left in between. The CDR3 runs 14 residues. Generated by immunoSEQ multiplex PCR, the TCRdb table keeps only in-frame clones and is missing some. The sample has almost 70,000 clones; 88% are singletons. The sequenced sample consisted of PBMCs. This TCR was recovered from a human donor in good health. Some clones in this sample may be carry-over from other donors' samples. This sequence joins TRBV12-5 and TRBJ2-7; TRBD1 might be the D (6 bases). DNA of the CDR3: TGTGCTAGTGGTTCACCGGGACAACCTGCTGGGTGGTACTTC. Amino acid sequence: CASGSPGQPAGWYF.